This T cell receptor (beta chain) was profiled in a study of T cell repertoires in cytomegalovirus infection. Across the study: Signatures in public TCR beta sequences pointed to both CMV infection and matching HLA type. Study-level findings and limits: Cumulated frequencies of public TCR beta families served to identify carriers of CMV plus the relevant HLA. The ex vivo response showed dominance by HLA-C-restricted CMV-specific TCR beta clonotypes.

This clonotype was found many times. The target antigen is unknown. The CDR3 has 15 amino acids. V was trimmed by 4 bases and J by 1 base, leaving 14 bases between them. TCRdb redid the calling of the reads with MiXCR, one entry per CDR3 protein. The table lists approximately 500,000 distinct CDR3 sequences, 11% of them singletons. The TCR was taken from a human donor in good health (CMV status not recorded). Some clones in this sample may be carry-over from other donors' samples. The chain couples TRBV12-3 or TRBV12-4 to TRBJ2-7; perhaps TRBD2 as D (6 bases). Sequences were obtained from PBMCs. CDR3 nucleotides: TGTGCCAGCAGTTCATCTAGCGTGCTTTCCTACGAGCAGTACTTC. It codes for CASSSSSVLSYEQYF.